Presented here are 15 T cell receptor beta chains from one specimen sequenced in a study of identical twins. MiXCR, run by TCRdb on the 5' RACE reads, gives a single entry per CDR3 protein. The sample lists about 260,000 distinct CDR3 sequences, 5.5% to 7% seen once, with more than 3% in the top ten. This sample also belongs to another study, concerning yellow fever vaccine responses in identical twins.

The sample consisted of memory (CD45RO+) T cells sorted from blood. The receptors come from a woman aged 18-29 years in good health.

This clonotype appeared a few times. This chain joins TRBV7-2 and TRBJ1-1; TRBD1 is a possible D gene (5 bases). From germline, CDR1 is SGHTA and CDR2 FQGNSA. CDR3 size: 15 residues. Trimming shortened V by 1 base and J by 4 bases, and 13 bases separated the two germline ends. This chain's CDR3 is CASSLGFTGGTEAFF. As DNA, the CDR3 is TGTGCCAGCAGCTTAGGGTTCACCGGGGGCACTGAAGCTTTCTTT.

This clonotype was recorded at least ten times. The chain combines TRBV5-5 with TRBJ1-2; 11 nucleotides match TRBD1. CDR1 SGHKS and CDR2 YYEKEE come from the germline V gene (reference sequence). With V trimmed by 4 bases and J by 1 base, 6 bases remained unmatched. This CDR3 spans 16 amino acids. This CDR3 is CASSAGTGGNNYGYTF. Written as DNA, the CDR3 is TGTGCCAGCAGCGCCGGGACAGGGGGAAATAACTATGGCTACACCTTC.

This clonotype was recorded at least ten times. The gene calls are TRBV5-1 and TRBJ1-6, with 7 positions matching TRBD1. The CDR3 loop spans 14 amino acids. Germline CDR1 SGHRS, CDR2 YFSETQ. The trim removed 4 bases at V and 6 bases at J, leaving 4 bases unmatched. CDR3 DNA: TGCGCCAGCAGCCAGGGACAGCCTAATTCACCCCTCCACTTT. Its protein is CASSQGQPNSPLHF.

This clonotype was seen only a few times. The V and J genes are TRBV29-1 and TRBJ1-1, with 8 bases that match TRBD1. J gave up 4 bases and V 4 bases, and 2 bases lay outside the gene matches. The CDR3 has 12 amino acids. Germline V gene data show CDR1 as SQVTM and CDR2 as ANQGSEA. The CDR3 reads CSVGTGGTEAFF. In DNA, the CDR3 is TGCAGCGTTGGTACAGGGGGCACTGAAGCTTTCTTT.

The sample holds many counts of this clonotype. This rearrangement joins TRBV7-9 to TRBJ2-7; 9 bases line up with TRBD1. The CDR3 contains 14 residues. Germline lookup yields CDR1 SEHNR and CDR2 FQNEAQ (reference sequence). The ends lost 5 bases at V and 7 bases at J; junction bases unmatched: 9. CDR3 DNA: TGTGCCAGCAGCAAGGACAGGGGTATGCGGGAGCAGTACTTC. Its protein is CASSKDRGMREQYF.

CDR3 nucleotides: TGTGCCAGCAGCACGCGAGCGGGAGTGGTGGATGAGCAGTTCTTC. Its protein is CASSTRAGVVDEQFF. The chain couples TRBV7-9 to TRBJ2-1; 8 nucleotides line up with TRBD2. CDR1 and CDR2 from the germline V gene are SEHNR and FQNEAQ (reference sequence). The CDR3 is 15 residues long. The ends lost 5 bases at V and 8 bases at J; junction bases unmatched: 11. Using reference TRBV7-9 and TRBJ2-1 for the parts outside the CDR3, the full variable domain is DTGVSQNPRHKITKRGQNVTFRCDPISEHNRLYWYRQTLGQGPEFLTYFQNEAQLEKSRLLSDRFSAERPKGSFSTLEIQRTEQGDSAMYLCASSTRAGVVDEQFFGPGTRLTVL.

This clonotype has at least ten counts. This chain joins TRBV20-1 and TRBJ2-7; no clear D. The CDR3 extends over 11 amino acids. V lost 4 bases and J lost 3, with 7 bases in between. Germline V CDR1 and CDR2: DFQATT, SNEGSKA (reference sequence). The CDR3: CSATLGYEQYF. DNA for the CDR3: TGCAGTGCTACCCTCGGCTACGAGCAGTACTTC.

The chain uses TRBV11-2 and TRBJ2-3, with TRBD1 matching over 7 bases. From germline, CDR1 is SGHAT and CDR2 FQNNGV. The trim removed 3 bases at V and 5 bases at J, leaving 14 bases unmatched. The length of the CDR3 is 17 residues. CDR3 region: CASSFELDRAWRDTQYF. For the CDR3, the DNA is TGTGCCAGCAGCTTTGAATTAGACAGGGCCTGGCGAGATACGCAGTATTTT.

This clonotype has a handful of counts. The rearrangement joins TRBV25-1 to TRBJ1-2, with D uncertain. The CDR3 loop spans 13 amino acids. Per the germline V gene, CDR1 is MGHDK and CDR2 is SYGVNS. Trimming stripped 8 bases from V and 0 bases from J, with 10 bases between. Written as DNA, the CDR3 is TGTGCCAGCTGGGCAGGTACTAACTATGGCTACACCTTC. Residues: CASWAGTNYGYTF.

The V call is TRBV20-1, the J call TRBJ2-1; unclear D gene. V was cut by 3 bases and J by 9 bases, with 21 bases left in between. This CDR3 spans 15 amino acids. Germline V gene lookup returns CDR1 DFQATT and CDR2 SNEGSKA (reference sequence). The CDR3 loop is CSASSPTSTDGEQFF. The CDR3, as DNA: TGCAGTGCTAGTTCCCCAACATCTACGGATGGTGAGCAGTTCTTC.

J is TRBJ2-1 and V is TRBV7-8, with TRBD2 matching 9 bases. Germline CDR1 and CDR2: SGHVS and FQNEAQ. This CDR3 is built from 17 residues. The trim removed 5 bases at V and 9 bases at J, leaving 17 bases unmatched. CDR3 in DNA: TGTGCCAGCAGCCTACAAACCGGTGGGACTAGCTATTCTGAGCAGTTCTTC. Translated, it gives CASSLQTGGTSYSEQFF.

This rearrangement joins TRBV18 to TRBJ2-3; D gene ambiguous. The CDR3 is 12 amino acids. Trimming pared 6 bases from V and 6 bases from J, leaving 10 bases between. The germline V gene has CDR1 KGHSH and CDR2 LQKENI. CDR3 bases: TGTGCCAGCTCCGACCACGGCGATACGCAGTATTTT. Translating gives CASSDHGDTQYF. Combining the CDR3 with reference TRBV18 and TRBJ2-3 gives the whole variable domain NAGVMQNPRHLVRRRGQEARLRCSPMKGHSHVYWYRQLPEEGLKFMVYLQKENIIDESGMPKERFSAEFPKEGPSILRIQQVVRGDSAAYFCASSDHGDTQYFGPGTRLTVL.

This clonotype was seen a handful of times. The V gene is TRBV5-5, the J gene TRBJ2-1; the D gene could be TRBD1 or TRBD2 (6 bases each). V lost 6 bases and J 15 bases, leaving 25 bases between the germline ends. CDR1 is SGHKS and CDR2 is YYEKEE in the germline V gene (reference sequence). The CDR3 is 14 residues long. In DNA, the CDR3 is TGTGCCAGCACCGAAGACCCACAGGGTCTAGCGCCGTTCTTC. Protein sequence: CASTEDPQGLAPFF.

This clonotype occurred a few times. The CDR3 reads CASTPGTGTETQYF. The CDR3, as DNA: TGTGCCAGCACCCCAGGGACAGGGACAGAGACCCAGTACTTC. V and J are TRBV12-3 or TRBV12-4 and TRBJ2-5; 9 bases agree with TRBD1. The junction had 7 bases not matched to a gene; V was cut back by 7 bases and J by 4 bases. The CDR3 contains 14 residues.

CDR3 in DNA: TGTGCCAGCAGTGGGCTAGCGGGGAGGGAGACCCAGTACTTC. Translating gives CASSGLAGRETQYF. The rearrangement uses TRBV25-1 and TRBJ2-5; 9 bases line up with TRBD2. Germline V CDR1 and CDR2: MGHDK, SYGVNS. V shed 4 bases, J shed 5 bases, and the junction held 5 bases outside the gene matches. The length of the CDR3 is 14 residues.